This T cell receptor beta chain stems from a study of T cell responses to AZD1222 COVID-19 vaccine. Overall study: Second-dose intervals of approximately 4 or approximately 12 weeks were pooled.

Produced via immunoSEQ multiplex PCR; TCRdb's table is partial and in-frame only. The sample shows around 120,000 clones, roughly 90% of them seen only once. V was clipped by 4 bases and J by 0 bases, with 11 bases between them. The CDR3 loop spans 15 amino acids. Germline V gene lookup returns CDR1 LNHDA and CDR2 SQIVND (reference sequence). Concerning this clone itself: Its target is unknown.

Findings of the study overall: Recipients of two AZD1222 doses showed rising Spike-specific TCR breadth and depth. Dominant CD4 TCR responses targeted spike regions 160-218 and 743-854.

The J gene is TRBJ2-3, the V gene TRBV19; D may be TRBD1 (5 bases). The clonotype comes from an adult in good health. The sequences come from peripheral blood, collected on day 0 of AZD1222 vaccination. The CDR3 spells CASSTLTGSTDTQYF. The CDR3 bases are TGTGCCAGTAGTACCCTAACAGGTAGCACAGATACGCAGTATTTT.